This T cell receptor beta chain was recovered during a study of monozygotic twins with inflammatory bowel disease. TCRdb reanalyzed the 5' RACE reads, giving one entry per CDR3 protein sequence and no DNA. Its clone listing holds 300,000 to 400,000 distinct CDR3 sequences. Regarding the study as a whole: The study supported no single strong signal or clonotype linked to IBD.

The CDR3 loop spans 16 amino acids. Germline V CDR1 and CDR2: SGDLS, YYNGEE. A note on this clonotype: The antigen is undetermined.

The genes are TRBV9 and TRBJ1-1. The sequence was collected from a human donor with ulcerative colitis or Crohn's disease, or a healthy co-twin of an affected twin (not recorded which). The sample comprised blood. CDR3: CASTSGPQAWGTEAFF.